These T cell receptor beta chains were read from a single sample in a study of blood T cells in healthy people across ages. Each CDR3 protein gets one entry after TCRdb re-called the 5' RACE reads with MiXCR. The sample lists some 550,000 distinct CDR3 sequences; 40% to 50% were seen once. The specimen sequenced was blood. The receptor set was obtained from an elderly man in good health. CDR3s include the opening cysteine and the closing phenylalanine or tryptophan. A D gene is named only where the DNA matches it firmly. Part of the rows lack a size; the others show once, few, many or a class for expanded clones.

abundance,j_gene,d_gene,v_gene,CDR3nt,CDR3aa
.,TRBJ1-6,TRBD1,TRBV4-3,TGCGCCAGCAGCCCGGACAGGCATAATTCACCCCTCCACTTT,CASSPDRHNSPLHF
few,TRBJ2-7,TRBD1,TRBV4-3,TGCGCCAGCAGCCGCGAGTTGGGACAGGCATACGAGCAGTACTTC,CASSRELGQAYEQYF
.,TRBJ1-6,.,TRBV20-1,TGCAGTGCTAGGGAGGCAACCGACCAGTATTCACCCCTCCACTTT,CSAREATDQYSPLHF
once,TRBJ2-7,TRBD1,TRBV27,TGTGCCGGTGACAGGGGACAGGTTTCCTACGAGCAGTACTTC,CAGDRGQVSYEQYF
.,TRBJ2-3,TRBD2,TRBV20-1,TGCAGTGCTAGGGGACTAGCGGGAGGGATCACAGATACGCAGTATTTT,CSARGLAGGITDTQYF
.,TRBJ2-2,.,TRBV29-1,TGCAGCGTTCAGGTCACCGGGGAGCTGTTTTTT,CSVQVTGELFF
.,TRBJ2-3,.,TRBV7-3,TGTGCCAGCTCCCCCCAGGGACCCCCAGATACGCAGTATTTT,CASSPQGPPDTQYF
.,TRBJ1-2,.,TRBV13,TGTGCCAGCAGAGATATCCGGGGCCGTGTGGGCTACACCTTC,CASRDIRGRVGYTF
few,TRBJ2-2,.,TRBV7-3,TGTGCCAGCAGCCCACAGGGTTGGAACGGGGAGCTGTTTTTT,CASSPQGWNGELFF
.,TRBJ2-7,TRBD2,TRBV27,TGTGCCAGCAGTCGGGGGGAGGGACCAATAAGCTCCTACAATGAGCAGTACTTC,CASSRGEGPISSYNEQYF
.,TRBJ1-2,TRBD1,TRBV25-1,TGTGCCAGCAGTGATTACGGGACAGGCAAAGGGGTCTATGGCTACACCTTC,CASSDYGTGKGVYGYTF
few,TRBJ2-5,.,TRBV7-2,TGTGCCAGCAGCTTTAGACAATCCGAGACCCAGTACTTC,CASSFRQSETQYF
many,TRBJ2-4,.,TRBV28,TGTGCCAGCAGTTTAGGGGAGGGGGGAAACATTCAGTACTTC,CASSLGEGGNIQYF
once,TRBJ2-5,.,TRBV20-1,TGCAGTGCTCCAGGTAGCGGAAAAGAGACCCAGTACTTC,CSAPGSGKETQYF
.,TRBJ1-1,TRBD1,TRBV7-2,TGTGCCAGCAGCTTAGCCGGGACAGCAGTCATGAACACTGAAGCTTTCTTT,CASSLAGTAVMNTEAFF
.,TRBJ2-1,.,TRBV3-1,TGTGCCAGCAGCCAAGCACTAAGCGGAGAGCAGTTCTTC,CASSQALSGEQFF
.,TRBJ2-1,.,TRBV15,TGTGCCACCTTTGGAAAGGAGCAGTTCTTC,CATFGKEQFF
.,TRBJ2-3,.,TRBV4-3,TGCGCCAGCAGCCAGGCGGGGCGCGGGGATACGCAGTATTTT,CASSQAGRGDTQYF
few,TRBJ2-1,.,TRBV29-1,TGCAGCGTTCGAAGGGGGAATGAGCAGTTCTTC,CSVRRGNEQFF
.,TRBJ1-3,.,TRBV6-6,TGTGCCAGCAGTTACGGTCAGGGATTTCCTGGAAACACCATATATTTT,CASSYGQGFPGNTIYF
.,TRBJ2-7,TRBD2,TRBV18,TGTGCCAGCTCACCAAGTCCGGGACTAGCGGGAGGGCCTCGCGAGCAGTACTTC,CASSPSPGLAGGPREQYF
.,TRBJ2-7,.,TRBV4-2,TGTGCCAGCAGCCTAGATTCTAGCGAGAGAAGCTACGAGCAGTACTTC,CASSLDSSERSYEQYF
few,TRBJ2-7,.,TRBV20-1,TGCAGTGCTAGCGCCCATGGAGGCGGGATGCAGACCTACGAGCAGTACTTC,CSASAHGGGMQTYEQYF
.,TRBJ2-7,TRBD2,TRBV20-1,TGCAGTGCTAGCGTTAGCGGGCTTACCTACGAGCAGTACTTC,CSASVSGLTYEQYF
.,TRBJ2-7,TRBD2,TRBV15,TGTGCCACCAGTAGCCTAGCGGGGGTAGGCGAGCAGTACTTC,CATSSLAGVGEQYF
few,TRBJ2-7,TRBD1,TRBV13,TGTGCCAGCAGCTCCCGGACAGGGAAGGACGAGCAGTACTTC,CASSSRTGKDEQYF
few,TRBJ2-1,.,TRBV5-4,TGTGCCAGCAGCTTATCCCGCGGAGAGCAGTTCTTC,CASSLSRGEQFF
.,TRBJ2-7,TRBD1,TRBV10-3,TGTGCCATCAGTGAGTCACAGGACAGGGGACACGAGCAGTACTTC,CAISESQDRGHEQYF
.,TRBJ2-6,TRBD2,TRBV13,TGTGCCAGCAGCTCCTGGGGTAGCGGGACTTTTCGGGTCTCTGGGGCCAACGTCCTGACTTTC,CASSSWGSGTFRVSGANVLTF
few,TRBJ2-7,TRBD1,TRBV7-2,TGTGCCAGCAGCCCGGGACAGTACTACGAGCAGTACTTC,CASSPGQYYEQYF
few,TRBJ2-1,.,TRBV7-3,TGTGCCAGCAGCGCCTCCAGGGCTAGTGGGGGCAATGAGCAGTTCTTC,CASSASRASGGNEQFF
.,TRBJ2-7,.,TRBV27,TGTGCCAGCACCCCCATCTACGAGCAGTACTTC,CASTPIYEQYF
.,TRBJ1-5,.,TRBV7-6,TGTGCCAGCAGCTTAGGGGCGGGGTCCGAAAATCAGCCCCAGCATTTT,CASSLGAGSENQPQHF
few,TRBJ2-1,.,TRBV5-1,TGCGCCAGCAGCTTGCGTGTAGACAATGAGCAGTTCTTC,CASSLRVDNEQFF
.,TRBJ2-4,.,TRBV30,TGTGCCTGGAGTGGGCAGACCGGACAGTACTTC,CAWSGQTGQYF
few,TRBJ2-7,.,TRBV7-2,TGTGCCAGCAGCTTAGGTTCCCCGAGTCAGGGGCACTACGAGCAGTACTTC,CASSLGSPSQGHYEQYF
.,TRBJ1-2,.,TRBV5-8,TGTGCCAGCAGCTATGGCCCTGGCTACACCTTC,CASSYGPGYTF
.,TRBJ2-7,TRBD2,TRBV28,TGTGCCAGCACGGGGGGGATCTACGAGCAGTACTTC,CASTGGIYEQYF
.,TRBJ2-5,.,TRBV9,TGTGCCAGCAGCGTACAAAAAGAGACCCAGTACTTC,CASSVQKETQYF
.,TRBJ2-5,TRBD2,TRBV20-1,TGCAGTGCTAGATCCGATAGCGGGAAAAGGTACAATGAGCAGTACTTC,CSARSDSGKRYNEQYF
.,TRBJ2-5,.,TRBV25-1,TGTGCCAGCAGTGAAAGGGGTCTGGGAAGGGAGACCCAGTACTTC,CASSERGLGRETQYF
many,TRBJ2-7,.,TRBV6-6,TGTGCCAGCAGTAGTTTCAGGGGTGGATACGAGCAGTACTTC,CASSSFRGGYEQYF
few,TRBJ2-5,.,TRBV7-2,TGTGCCAGCAGTCCCTCTGGGCGACGAGAGACCCAGTACTTC,CASSPSGRRETQYF
.,TRBJ2-7,TRBD1,TRBV28,TGTGCCAGCAGCTATGGCATCCGGGACAGGACTTCCTACGAGCAGTACTTC,CASSYGIRDRTSYEQYF
.,TRBJ2-5,TRBD2,TRBV4-3,TGCGCCAGCAGCCAACAACTAGCGGGCATACAAGAGACCCAGTACTTC,CASSQQLAGIQETQYF
.,TRBJ2-1,TRBD2,TRBV6-5,TGTGCCAGCAGTTCCCTAGCGGGAGGGTCCTACGGGCAGTTCTTC,CASSSLAGGSYGQFF
.,TRBJ2-5,TRBD2,TRBV15,TGTGCCACCAGCAGAGATCGGGGAGGGCAAGAGACCCAGTACTTC,CATSRDRGGQETQYF
.,TRBJ2-5,.,TRBV20-1,TGCAGTGCTGGATCTGGGGGGAGGCAAGAGACCCAGTACTTC,CSAGSGGRQETQYF
.,TRBJ2-1,.,TRBV11-1,TGTGCCAGCAGCCCTAGAATCCAGGCTAGTTACTATGAGCAGTTCTTC,CASSPRIQASYYEQFF
.,TRBJ1-2,.,TRBV20-1,TGCAGTGCTAGGGCGGGCGCCTTCTATGGCTACACCTTC,CSARAGAFYGYTF
few,TRBJ2-7,.,TRBV3-1,TGTGCCAGCAGCCAACCACGTGCCTACGAGCAGTACTTC,CASSQPRAYEQYF
.,TRBJ1-6,.,TRBV5-1,TGCGCCAGCAGCTTGGTGGTACAGCCTTCACCCCTCCACTTT,CASSLVVQPSPLHF
few,TRBJ1-2,.,TRBV20-1,TGCAGTGCTAGCGCGCAACTGACAGCCTATGGCTACACCTTC,CSASAQLTAYGYTF
.,TRBJ2-7,.,TRBV7-2,TGTGCCAGCAGCTCTCCGACAGGTAGGCCCTCCCGAGCCTACGAGCAGTACTTC,CASSSPTGRPSRAYEQYF
.,TRBJ1-5,.,TRBV7-2,TGTGCCAGCAGCCATTCCATCGGGGGCGAAAATCAGCCCCAGCATTTT,CASSHSIGGENQPQHF
few,TRBJ1-5,.,TRBV30,TGTGCCTGGAGCCGTGACCTGGGGGGGATCGGGCAGCCCCAGCATTTT,CAWSRDLGGIGQPQHF
few,TRBJ2-3,TRBD2,TRBV7-2,TGTGCCAGCAGCCTACTAGCGGCCAGCCGGGATACGCAGTATTTT,CASSLLAASRDTQYF
.,TRBJ2-7,TRBD2,TRBV6-1,TGTGCCAGCAGGAGGCTCGGCGGGGGGCTAAGCGAGCAGTACTTC,CASRRLGGGLSEQYF
.,TRBJ2-7,.,TRBV9,TGTGCCAGCAGCCCCTCCCCAGGGTCCTACGAGCAGTACTTC,CASSPSPGSYEQYF
many,TRBJ2-7,.,TRBV6-6,TGTGCCTTCCGGGACTCCTACGAGCAGTACTTC,CAFRDSYEQYF